This record covers a single TCR beta chain. Its matching antigen is unknown. This sample is drawn from a study of T cell responses to AZD1222 COVID-19 vaccine. Study-level findings and limits: The donors showed a predominance of white British ancestry and of females, with possible underestimation of clonal diversity. It was only six AZD1222 recipients who were seropositive at baseline. As reported, nearly half of all spike-specific TCRs target variant regions that are unmutated.

Using immunoSEQ multiplex PCR, the repertoire was profiled, and TCRdb retains in-frame clones only, with some absent. Of 54,000 or so clones in the sample, around 90% are singletons; the top ten hold roughly 14%. The source of this sequence is an adult in good health. This sample comprised peripheral blood, obtained on day 0 of AZD1222 vaccination.

The CDR3 sequence is CASSPRDRQETQYF. The CDR3 bases are TGTGCCAGCAGCCCCCGGGACAGACAAGAGACCCAGTACTTC. J is TRBJ2-5 and V is TRBV7-9; 7 bases are a match to TRBD1. The CDR3 length is 14 residues. Losses at the gene ends were 5 bases for V and 2 bases for J; bases not matched to a gene: 5. Germline CDR1 is SEHNR and CDR2 is FQNEAQ (reference sequence).